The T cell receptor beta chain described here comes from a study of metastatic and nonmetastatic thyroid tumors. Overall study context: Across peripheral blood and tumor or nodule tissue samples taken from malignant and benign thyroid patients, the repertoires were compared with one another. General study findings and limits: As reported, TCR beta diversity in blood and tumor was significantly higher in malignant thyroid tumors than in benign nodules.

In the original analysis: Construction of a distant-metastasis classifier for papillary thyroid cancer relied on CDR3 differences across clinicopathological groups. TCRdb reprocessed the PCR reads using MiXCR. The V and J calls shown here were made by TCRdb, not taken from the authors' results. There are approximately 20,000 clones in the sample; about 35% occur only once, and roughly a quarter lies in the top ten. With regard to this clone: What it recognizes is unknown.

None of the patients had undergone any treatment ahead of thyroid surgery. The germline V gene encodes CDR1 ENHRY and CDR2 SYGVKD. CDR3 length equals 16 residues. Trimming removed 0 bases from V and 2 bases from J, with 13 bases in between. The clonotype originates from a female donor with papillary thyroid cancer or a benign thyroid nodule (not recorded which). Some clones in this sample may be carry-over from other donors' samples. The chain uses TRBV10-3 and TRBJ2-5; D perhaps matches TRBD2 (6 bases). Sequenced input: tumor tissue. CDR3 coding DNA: TGTGCCATCAGTGAGTCAGTGGGTAGCGGACAAGAGACCCAGTACTTC. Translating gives CAISESVGSGQETQYF.